Following are 23 T cell receptor beta chains from one sample sequenced in a study of T-cell reconstitution after alpha-beta-depleted transplantation in children. This sample's TCRbeta library carried unique molecular identifier barcodes. Each CDR3 protein gets one entry after TCRdb re-called the PCR reads with MiXCR. Of around 25,000 distinct CDR3 sequences in the sample, 15% to 20% were seen once. Sequenced here: PBMCs, mostly from graft donor cells, sampled 60 days after TCRalphabeta/CD19-depleted stem cell transplant. These receptors came from a male patient between 2 and 10 years old who had a stem cell transplant for acute lymphoblastic leukemia, so the T cells may come from the graft donor.

This rearrangement joins TRBV20-1 to TRBJ2-3, with 8 bases fitting TRBD2. The junction had 4 bases not matched to a gene; V was cut back by 0 bases and J by 5 bases. CDR1 is DFQATT and CDR2 is SNEGSKA in the germline V gene (reference sequence). CDR3 size: 14 residues. The CDR3 protein is CSAREGLGQDTQYF. CDR3 DNA: TGCAGTGCTAGAGAGGGACTAGGGCAAGATACGCAGTATTTT.

The table lists this clonotype with many counts. V usage is TRBV20-1 and J usage is TRBJ2-6; no reliable D call. Germline CDR1 and CDR2: DFQATT and SNEGSKA (reference sequence). The CDR3 totals 16 residues. V was shortened by 5 bases and J by 0 bases, with 14 bases between the two germline ends. The CDR3 DNA reads as TGCAGTGCTCCAAAGTACGGCTCCTCTGGGGCCAACGTCCTGACTTTC. Translation: CSAPKYGSSGANVLTF.

The chain has TRBV12-3 or TRBV12-4 and TRBJ2-7, with TRBD2 identical over 12 bases. The CDR3 length is 15 residues. V lost 3 bases and J lost 2; bases outside the gene matches: 2. The DNA of the CDR3 is TGTGCCAGCAGTTTTTCTAGCGGGGGGGCCTACGAGCAGTACTTC. Its translation: CASSFSSGGAYEQYF.

The V gene is TRBV11-2, the J gene TRBJ2-5; perhaps TRBD2 as D (5 bases). Trimming stripped 2 bases from V and 6 bases from J, with 25 bases between. CDR1 is SGHAT and CDR2 is FQNNGV in the germline V gene. There are 18 residues in the CDR3. The CDR3 reads CASSLLPSGGLAPKTQYF. CDR3 coding DNA: TGTGCCAGCAGCTTACTCCCCTCCGGCGGGTTGGCTCCAAAGACCCAGTACTTC.

This clonotype was observed a handful of times. This chain connects TRBV20-1 to TRBJ1-5, with D tentatively TRBD1 (5 bases). V was trimmed by 0 bases and J by 6 bases, leaving 9 bases between them. Germline loops: CDR1 DFQATT, CDR2 SNEGSKA (reference sequence). This CDR3 region has 13 residues. CDR3 bases: TGCAGTGCTAGAGATGGGGGGATTCAGCCCCAGCATTTT. Its protein product is CSARDGGIQPQHF.

This clonotype was seen only a few times. V and J are TRBV7-9 and TRBJ2-1; 9 bases are a match to TRBD1. There are 14 residues in the CDR3. V lost 7 bases and J lost 6; bases outside the gene matches: 7. The germline V gene has CDR1 SEHNR and CDR2 FQNEAQ (reference sequence). In DNA, the CDR3 is TGTGCCAGCAAGACAGGGGGGGCGGGCAATGAGCAGTTCTTC. Its protein product is CASKTGGAGNEQFF.

The chain uses TRBV14 and TRBJ1-4; 8 bases agree with TRBD1. Germline CDR1 and CDR2: SGHDN and FVKESK. This CDR3 is built from 16 residues. After removal of 2 bases from V and 8 bases from J, the junction contained 10 bases not matched to a gene. CDR3 in amino acids: CASSQTGQGSWEKLFF. The CDR3, as DNA: TGTGCCAGCAGCCAAACTGGACAGGGATCGTGGGAAAAACTGTTTTTT.

In this sample, this clonotype turned up a few times. The gene calls are TRBV11-2 and TRBJ2-7; D not certain. Per germline, CDR1 SGHAT and CDR2 FQNNGV. The V gene lost 2 bases and the J gene lost 0 bases, with 8 bases spanning the gap. This CDR3 comprises 14 residues. As DNA, the CDR3 is TGTGCCAGCAGCTTAAGGGCCGTCTCCTACGAGCAGTACTTC. It translates to CASSLRAVSYEQYF.

V usage is TRBV5-1 and J usage is TRBJ2-1; 8 bases line up with TRBD2. The CDR3 consists of 15 residues. Germline V gives CDR1 SGHRS, CDR2 YFSETQ. Losses at the gene ends were 1 base for V and 5 bases for J; bases not matched to a gene: 5. As DNA, the CDR3 is TGCGCCAGCAGCTTGATGGCGGGAGGCGACAATGAGCAGTTCTTC. Translating it yields CASSLMAGGDNEQFF.

The chain is built from TRBV7-9 and TRBJ2-7, with 7 bases fitting TRBD1. Unmatched junction bases numbered 15, after V lost 5 bases and J lost 2 bases. Germline assignment: CDR1 SEHNR and CDR2 FQNEAQ (reference sequence). CDR3 length: 17 residues. Here the CDR3 reads CASSEKGGQKRTYEQYF. CDR3 DNA: TGTGCCAGCAGCGAAAAAGGGGGACAGAAGAGAACCTACGAGCAGTACTTC.

This clonotype occurred many times. This chain links TRBV29-1 with TRBJ1-4; no definite D call. The CDR3 is made up of 8 amino acids. V lost 3 bases and J lost 15, with 5 bases in between. Germline loops: CDR1 SQVTM, CDR2 ANQGSEA. The CDR3 loop is CSVDGLFF. The CDR3 coding sequence is TGCAGCGTTGATGGGTTGTTTTTT.

This clonotype occurred many times. One end of the junction does not line up with germline, which may come from a read error. CDR3 sequence (DNA): TGTGCTAGCAGCTTACCCGGGCCCAATGAGCAGTTCTTC. It yields the protein CASSLPGPNEQFF. The V gene is TRBV7-7, the J gene TRBJ2-1; D not certain. Germline CDR1 SSHAT, CDR2 FNYEAQ (reference sequence). The CDR3 is 13 residues long. The entire variable domain, with the rest obtained from reference TRBV7-7 and TRBJ2-1, is as follows: GAGVSQSPRYKVTKRGQDVTLRCDPISSHATLYWYQQALGQGPEFLTYFNYEAQPDKSGLPSDRFSAERPEGSISTLTIQRTEQRDSAMYRCASSLPGPNEQFFGPGTRLTVL.

This clonotype was counted many times. This rearrangement joins TRBV2 to TRBJ2-1; 13 bases match TRBD2. CDR1 is SNHLY and CDR2 is FYNNEI in the germline V gene. The CDR3 length is 16 residues. The V gene end was trimmed by 5 bases and the J gene end by 8 bases; junction bases not matched to a gene: 9. DNA for the CDR3: TGTGCCAGCAGTCTACGGACTAGCGGGGGAACGGATGAGCAGTTCTTC. Translated: CASSLRTSGGTDEQFF.

This chain uses TRBV6-5 with TRBJ2-7; the D call may be TRBD1 or TRBD2 (5 bases each). V lost 0 bases and J lost 6, with 9 bases in between. Germline CDR1 is MNHEY and CDR2 is SVGAGI. This CDR3 contains 13 residues. CDR3 sequence: CASSYSRGVEQYF. CDR3 in DNA: TGTGCCAGCAGTTACTCGAGAGGGGTCGAGCAGTACTTC.

This clonotype was recorded a few times. The chain uses TRBV28 and TRBJ1-3; D call uncertain. The germline CDR1 and CDR2 sequences are MDHEN and SYDVKM. Trimming removed 7 bases from V and 7 bases from J, with 11 bases in between. The CDR3 consists of 12 residues. CDR3 residues: CASTQEGNTIYF. The CDR3 region has the DNA TGTGCCAGCACCCAGGAAGGGAACACCATATATTTT.

This clonotype was seen only a few times. The genes are TRBV5-1 and TRBJ2-1; TRBD2 matches at 12 bases. The CDR3 totals 15 residues. Germline lookup yields CDR1 SGHRS and CDR2 YFSETQ. V gave up 6 bases and J gave up 9 bases; unmatched junction bases: 10. The CDR3 DNA is TGCGCCAGCAATCTAGCGGGAGGGCCGTTTAGTGAGCAGTTCTTC. It specifies CASNLAGGPFSEQFF. Drawing the rest from reference TRBV5-1 and TRBJ2-1, the complete variable domain is KAGVTQTPRYLIKTRGQQVTLSCSPISGHRSVSWYQQTPGQGLQFLFEYFSETQRNKGNFPGRFSGRQFSNSRSEMNVSTLELGDSALYLCASNLAGGPFSEQFFGPGTRLTVL.

This clonotype occurred a few times. The J gene is TRBJ1-5, the V gene TRBV7-2, with D unresolved. V lost 8 bases and J 7 bases, leaving 21 bases between the germline ends. The germline gives CDR1 SGHTA, CDR2 FQGNSA. CDR3 size: 15 residues. CDR3 in DNA: TGTGCCAGCCAAGAAACCTCCGGGAGCTGGCAGCCCCAGCATTTT. Translating it yields CASQETSGSWQPQHF. The variable domain in full, completed from reference TRBV7-2 and TRBJ1-5, reads GAGVSQSPSNKVTEKGKDVELRCDPISGHTALYWYRQSLGQGLEFLIYFQGNSAPDKSGLPSDRFSAERTGGSVSTLTIQRTQQEDSAVYLCASQETSGSWQPQHFGDGTRLSIL.

This clonotype was recorded a few times. J is TRBJ1-2 and V is TRBV6-1; TRBD1 agrees at 8 bases. This CDR3 spans 13 amino acids. V gave up 11 bases and J gave up 1 base; unmatched junction bases: 6. The germline gives CDR1 MNHNS, CDR2 SASEGT. This CDR3 reads CAGKGQVNYGYTF. DNA for the CDR3: TGTGCCGGAAAGGGACAGGTTAACTATGGCTACACCTTC.

This clonotype was seen a few times. V is TRBV7-9 and J is TRBJ2-7; D is uncertain. The CDR3 has 15 residues. V lost 2 bases and J lost 1, with 12 bases in between. Germline CDR1 is SEHNR and CDR2 is FQNEAQ (reference sequence). In DNA form, the CDR3 reads TGTGCCAGCAGCTTAAGTGGGTTGATATCCTACGAGCAGTACTTC. It is translated as CASSLSGLISYEQYF.

There are a few counts of this clonotype. The rearrangement joins TRBV4-2 to TRBJ2-1; D is perhaps TRBD2 (5 bases). V was cut by 4 bases and J by 4 bases, with 23 bases left in between. From germline, CDR1 is LGHNA and CDR2 YNFKEQ. CDR3 length: 18 amino acids. The CDR3 spells CASSRRVLSGEGYNEQFF. DNA for the CDR3: TGTGCCAGCAGCCGGCGCGTCCTAAGCGGTGAGGGATACAATGAGCAGTTCTTC.

The rearrangement uses TRBV20-1 and TRBJ2-7; no definite D call. V was clipped by 3 bases and J by 2 bases, with 8 bases between them. Per germline, CDR1 DFQATT and CDR2 SNEGSKA (reference sequence). The length of the CDR3 is 12 residues. CDR3 amino acids: CSARALTYEQYF. As DNA, the CDR3 is TGCAGTGCTAGGGCGCTAACCTACGAGCAGTACTTC.

Many counts were recorded for this clonotype. The J gene is TRBJ2-1, the V gene TRBV10-3, with 11 bases aligning to TRBD2. V gave up 3 bases and J gave up 9 bases; unmatched junction bases: 7. This CDR3 region has 15 residues. CDR1 is ENHRY and CDR2 is SYGVKD in the germline V gene. The CDR3 DNA sequence: TGTGCCATCAGTGATCTAGCGGGGGGTGTCGGTGAGCAGTTCTTC. Its protein is CAISDLAGGVGEQFF.

The J gene is TRBJ2-7, the V gene TRBV28, with a weak D call TRBD2 (5 bases). V was trimmed by 1 base and J by 2 bases, leaving 9 bases between them. The CDR3 is 14 amino acids. Germline lookup yields CDR1 MDHEN and CDR2 SYDVKM. CDR3 DNA sequence: TGTGCCAGCAGTTTATTGAGGGTAGCCTACGAGCAGTACTTC. As protein: CASSLLRVAYEQYF.